A single sample is the source of the 21 T cell receptor beta chains below, sequenced in a study of cytomegalovirus exposure and HLA in healthy donors (dated by TCRdb to the late 2010s). Library generation was performed with the immunoSEQ multiplex PCR assay. The multiplex PCR relied on a mix of 60 forward primers for TCR Vbeta segments and 13 reverse primers for TCR Jbeta segments. TCRdb mirrors the immuneACCESS table, restricted to in-frame sequences. Some clones are absent from its copies; in checked studies, under half trace to an unresolved V gene, and the reason for the others is unknown. For this sample there are about 250,000 clones; around 90% appear just once. The ten largest make up less than 2% of the sample. The sequenced sample was PBMCs. The receptors originated from a girl aged 2 to 10 in good health and CMV-seronegative.

The gene calls are TRBV27 and TRBJ2-7; D may be TRBD1 (5 bases). The germline gives CDR1 MNHEY, CDR2 SMNVEV (reference sequence). Trimming pared 6 bases from V and 5 bases from J, leaving 17 bases between. The CDR3 sequence is 14 residues long. This CDR3 is CASSHQGRIHEQYF. CDR3 nucleotides: TGTGCCAGCAGCCATCAGGGAAGGATCCACGAGCAGTACTTC.

The chain combines TRBV30 with TRBJ1-1; D perhaps matches TRBD1 (6 bases). CDR1 is GTSNPN, CDR2 SVGIG, per germline (reference sequence). Trimming removed 3 bases from V and 0 bases from J, with 14 bases in between. The CDR3 loop spans 15 amino acids. The CDR3 spells CAWSPVGDMNTEAFF. In nucleotides, the CDR3 is TGTGCCTGGAGCCCCGTTGGGGACATGAACACTGAAGCTTTCTTT.

DNA for the CDR3: TGCGCCAGCAGCCAAGTATTTACGGCAACTAATGAAAAACTGTTTTTT. Its protein is CASSQVFTATNEKLFF. The chain recombines TRBV4-1 with TRBJ1-4; no definite D call. The germline V gene encodes CDR1 MGHRA and CDR2 YSYEKL. The CDR3 extends over 16 amino acids. Trimming took 1 base from V and 0 from J, leaving 9 bases between them.

The gene calls are TRBV5-4 and TRBJ1-1; unclear D gene. Trimming removed 7 bases at V and 5 bases at J, with 9 bases between. Germline V CDR1 and CDR2: SGHNT, YYREEE (reference sequence). This CDR3 has 11 residues. The CDR3 sequence is CASVRGTEAFF. The CDR3 coding sequence is TGTGCCAGCGTTCGAGGGACTGAAGCTTTCTTT.

The rearrangement joins TRBV6-1 to TRBJ1-1; D perhaps matches TRBD1 (5 bases). Germline V gene sequence: CDR1 MNHNS, CDR2 SASEGT. Trimming removed 1 base from V and 0 bases from J, with 18 bases in between. This CDR3 is 18 amino acids long. CDR3 in amino acids: CASSEDMGPGGLNTEAFF. The DNA for the CDR3 is TGTGCCAGCAGTGAAGATATGGGGCCAGGTGGACTGAACACTGAAGCTTTCTTT.

The chain employs TRBV27 and TRBJ2-7; 9 bases map to TRBD1. The V and J ends lost 5 bases and 4 bases, in that order; junction bases with no gene match: 6. The CDR3 has 14 amino acids. Germline values: CDR1 MNHEY, CDR2 SMNVEV (reference sequence). Written as DNA, the CDR3 is TGTGCCAGCAGTACGGGACAGGGAGCATACGAGCAGTACTTC. This sequence encodes CASSTGQGAYEQYF.

The rearrangement uses TRBV5-6 and TRBJ1-1, with 9 bases fitting TRBD1. This CDR3 comprises 15 residues. The junction had 4 bases not matched to a gene; V was cut back by 4 bases and J by 0 bases. Germline CDR1 is SGHDT and CDR2 is YYEEEE. The CDR3, as DNA: TGTGCCAGCAGCCCGGGACAGGGAATGAACACTGAAGCTTTCTTT. Its protein product is CASSPGQGMNTEAFF.

As regards this clone: Other nucleotide sequences from this sample produce the same CDR3. The chain is built from TRBV5-1 and TRBJ2-3, with D possibly being TRBD2 (5 bases). V was clipped by 0 bases and J by 1 base, with 6 bases between them. The CDR3 runs to 14 residues. In germline, CDR1 is SGHRS, CDR2 YFSETQ. The CDR3 DNA reads as TGCGCCAGCAGCTTGGCCGGGGGCACAGATACGCAGTATTTT. Its protein product is CASSLAGGTDTQYF.

This clone was counted between two and nine times. The V and J genes are TRBV9 and TRBJ1-6; unclear D gene. The CDR3 extends over 14 amino acids. Germline-derived CDR1 and CDR2 are SGDLS and YYNGEE. V was trimmed by 0 bases and J by 5 bases, leaving 6 bases between them. Written as DNA, the CDR3 is TGTGCCAGCAGCGTAGGACAAGATAATTCACCCCTCCACTTT. Translating gives CASSVGQDNSPLHF.

The CDR3 DNA reads TGTGCCAGCAGCATCCGGACAGGGGCCGCAGATACGCAGTATTTT. This codes for CASSIRTGAADTQYF. The chain has TRBV2 and TRBJ2-3; 9 bases agree with TRBD1. Trimming at V came to 6 bases and at J to 4 bases, leaving 8 bases not matched to a gene. The germline CDR1 and CDR2 sequences are SNHLY and FYNNEI. CDR3 length: 15 residues. The variable domain in full, with the rest retrieved from reference TRBV2 and TRBJ2-3, is EPEVTQTPSHQVTQMGQEVILRCVPISNHLYFYWYRQILGQKVEFLVSFYNNEISEKSEIFDDQFSVERPDGSNFTLKIRSTKLEDSAMYFCASSIRTGAADTQYFGPGTRLTVL.

The chain recombines TRBV6-5 with TRBJ2-5; perhaps TRBD1 as D (6 bases). The J call may not be correct, given that the DNA end is closer to TRBJ2-7. Germline V gene sequence: CDR1 MNHEY, CDR2 SVGAGI. The CDR3 runs 16 residues. DNA of the CDR3: TGTGCCAGCAGTTACTCCCTTGTCGGGACACCCCTCGAGCAGTACTTC. It encodes CASSYSLVGTPLEQYF.

This chain joins TRBV11-3 and TRBJ1-4; D possibly corresponds to TRBD1 (5 bases). Germline CDR1 and CDR2: SGHNT and YENEEA. V lost 0 bases, J lost 6 bases, and 17 bases lay in between. This CDR3 region has 17 residues. The DNA for the CDR3 is TGTGCCAGCAGCTTAGATGCAGAGGGACTAGGTGATGAAAAACTGTTTTTT. Translated: CASSLDAEGLGDEKLFF.

The rearrangement links TRBV5-1 to TRBJ2-5; D is uncertain. CDR1 and CDR2 from the germline V gene are SGHRS and YFSETQ. The V end was cut by 0 bases, the J end by 5 bases, with 11 bases between. The CDR3 length is 14 residues. CDR3 protein: CASSLDRPRETQYF. The DNA for the CDR3 is TGCGCCAGCAGCTTGGACAGACCTCGGGAGACCCAGTACTTC.

The chain employs TRBV30 and TRBJ1-1; TRBD1 might be the D (5 bases). The length of the CDR3 is 15 residues. V was clipped by 0 bases and J by 4 bases, with 15 bases between them. The V gene's germline CDR1 is GTSNPN and CDR2 SVGIG (reference sequence). CDR3 in DNA: TGTGCCTGGAGTGTAAGTGGGTGGGGGGGCACTGAAGCTTTCTTT. Translating it yields CAWSVSGWGGTEAFF.

This rearrangement joins TRBV15 to TRBJ2-5; TRBD1 matches at 7 bases. Germline V gene lookup returns CDR1 LNHNV and CDR2 YYDKDF (reference sequence). This CDR3 spans 18 amino acids. Unmatched junction bases numbered 15, after V lost 4 bases and J lost 1 base. The chain's CDR3 is CATSKRPTGSTLQETQYF. The CDR3 nucleotides are TGTGCCACCAGCAAAAGGCCGACAGGGTCGACCCTCCAAGAGACCCAGTACTTC.

The rearrangement uses TRBV29-1 and TRBJ2-5; no firm D call. The J call may be wrong; the DNA end is better matched by TRBJ2-7. Germline CDR1 and CDR2: SQVTM and ANQGSEA. The CDR3 sequence is 11 residues long. CDR3: CSVVFSYEQYF. The CDR3 coding sequence is TGCAGCGTTGTGTTCTCCTACGAGCAGTACTTC.

This chain uses TRBV10-1 with TRBJ1-2; D may be TRBD1 (6 bases). There are 17 residues in the CDR3. The V gene lost 4 bases and the J gene lost 4 bases, with 22 bases spanning the gap. Germline values: CDR1 WNHNN, CDR2 SYGVQD (reference sequence). CDR3 DNA sequence: TGCGCCAGCAGTGCTCCCAATCTACAGGGAGTTGGCTATGGCTACACCTTC. This gives the protein CASSAPNLQGVGYGYTF.

This chain links TRBV6-5 with TRBJ1-1, with no clear D. V lost 2 bases and J lost 3, with 13 bases in between. The CDR3 consists of 15 residues. Germline CDR1 reads MNHEY; CDR2 reads SVGAGI. The CDR3 loop is CASSYTPGRDTEAFF. The DNA for the CDR3 is TGTGCCAGCAGTTACACTCCGGGAAGGGACACTGAAGCTTTCTTT.

V gene TRBV13 combines with J gene TRBJ1-2, with D perhaps TRBD1 (6 bases). Trimming cost V 3 bases and J 2 bases, with 13 bases left between them. The CDR3 loop spans 15 amino acids. Germline CDR1 reads PRHDT; CDR2 reads FYEKMQ (reference sequence). The CDR3 region is CASSFLGAKNYGYTF. CDR3 nucleotide sequence: TGTGCCAGCAGCTTTCTGGGGGCGAAGAACTATGGCTACACCTTC.

The chain is built from TRBV30 and TRBJ2-5, with 9 bases fitting TRBD2. The CDR3 has 14 amino acids. The V segment lost 1 base and the J segment 7 bases; nucleotides outside the gene matches: 7. Germline V gives CDR1 GTSNPN, CDR2 SVGIG (reference sequence). CDR3 bases: TGTGCCTGGAGTGAGGGACTAGCTAGGGGGACCCAGTACTTC. Encoded protein: CAWSEGLARGTQYF.

The genes are TRBV28 and TRBJ2-1, with 8 bases aligning to TRBD2. Germline CDR1 and CDR2: MDHEN and SYDVKM. With V trimmed by 7 bases and J by 5 bases, 16 bases remained unmatched. This CDR3 comprises 17 residues. CDR3 coding DNA: TGTGCCAGCACGAGGCAGCGGGGGCCTATCCTCGACAATGAGCAGTTCTTC. This codes for CASTRQRGPILDNEQFF.